The 28 T cell receptor beta chains reported below all come from one sample, sequenced in a study of T cells in Graves' hyperthyroidism and ophthalmopathy. Using RNA transcripts as the source, TCR beta CDR3 regions were amplified. The TCR CDR3 was amplified in a first-round RT-PCR using the HTBI primer set. A single record per CDR3 protein comes from TCRdb applying MiXCR to the multiplex PCR reads. Of about 700,000 distinct CDR3 sequences listed, roughly 15% are singletons. Sequenced: blood. These receptors all come from a woman between 18 and 30 years old with Graves' hyperthyroidism.

The V call is TRBV28, the J call TRBJ1-2, with 9 bases that match TRBD1. After removal of 7 bases from V and 10 bases from J, the junction contained 7 bases not matched to a gene. The V gene's germline CDR1 is MDHEN and CDR2 SYDVKM. The CDR3 is 12 amino acids. CDR3 residues: CASKGTGTSYTF. CDR3 bases: TGTGCCAGCAAGGGGACAGGGACCTCCTACACCTTC.

J is TRBJ1-4 and V is TRBV2; tentatively, D is TRBD1 (6 bases). Germline-derived CDR1 and CDR2 are SNHLY and FYNNEI. The germline V and J ends were trimmed by 7 bases and 2 bases, with 14 bases remaining between them. The CDR3 is 15 residues long. CDR3: CASTRDGGTNEKLFF. The CDR3 DNA follows: TGTGCCAGCACGAGGGACGGGGGCACTAATGAAAAACTGTTTTTT. The whole variable domain, remainder taken from reference TRBV2 and TRBJ1-4, is EPEVTQTPSHQVTQMGQEVILRCVPISNHLYFYWYRQILGQKVEFLVSFYNNEISEKSEIFDDQFSVERPDGSNFTLKIRSTKLEDSAMYFCASTRDGGTNEKLFFGSGTQLSVL.

This clonotype was picked up a small number of times. The chain has TRBV9 and TRBJ2-6; 9 nucleotides line up with TRBD1. The J segment lost 1 base and the V segment lost 6 bases, leaving 2 bases of the junction unmatched. Per germline, CDR1 SGDLS and CDR2 YYNGEE. The CDR3 totals 15 residues. CDR3 nucleotide sequence: TGTGCCAGCACCGGACAGGGGTCTGGGGCCAACGTCCTGACTTTC. It translates to CASTGQGSGANVLTF.

This clonotype was seen a few times. The chain joins TRBV20-1 to TRBJ1-1; TRBD1 might be the D (5 bases). The CDR3 runs to 13 residues. Trimming stripped 6 bases from V and 1 base from J, with 12 bases between. Germline V gene data show CDR1 as DFQATT and CDR2 as SNEGSKA (reference sequence). CDR3 sequence reads: CSATGRRNTEAFF. The CDR3 DNA reads TGCAGTGCCACGGGACGGAGGAACACTGAAGCTTTCTTT.

As concerns this clonotype: A junction end diverges from the germline sequence, so it may reflect a read error. The V call is TRBV3-1, the J call TRBJ2-1; no firm D call. The germline CDR1 and CDR2 sequences are LGHDT and YNNKEL (reference sequence). The length of the CDR3 is 17 residues. The CDR3 coding sequence is TGTGCCAGCTGCCAAGATTCAGGCTTTAGCTCCTACAATGAGCAGTTCTTC. Translating gives CASCQDSGFSSYNEQFF.

V is TRBV19 and J is TRBJ2-1; 7 nucleotides agree with TRBD2. This CDR3 spans 16 amino acids. V shed 5 bases, J shed 3 bases, and the junction held 10 bases outside the gene matches. Germline CDR1 reads LNHDA; CDR2 reads SQIVND (reference sequence). Here the CDR3 reads CASSPRSLAVYNEQFF. The CDR3 DNA reads TGTGCCAGTAGTCCCCGCTCTCTAGCGGTCTACAATGAGCAGTTCTTC.

This clonotype was detected many times. The J gene is TRBJ1-1, the V gene TRBV6-1; no firm D call. Trimming removed 6 bases from V and 3 bases from J, with 14 bases in between. CDR1 and CDR2 (germline): MNHNS, SASEGT. The CDR3 loop spans 14 amino acids. The CDR3 region has the DNA TGTGCCAGCAGCCCGGTCTCGGTGGACACTGAAGCTTTCTTT. It is translated as CASSPVSVDTEAFF.

This clonotype showed up many times. This chain connects TRBV18 to TRBJ2-2; perhaps TRBD2 as D (6 bases). From germline, CDR1 is KGHSH and CDR2 LQKENI. This CDR3 has 12 residues. V lost 3 bases, J lost 9 bases, and 8 bases lay in between. As DNA, the CDR3 is TGTGCCAGCTCACCTAGCGGAAGGGAGCTGTTTTTT. It codes for CASSPSGRELFF.

The V call is TRBV9, the J call TRBJ2-2, with 14 bases identical to TRBD2. V gave up 2 bases and J gave up 4 bases; unmatched junction bases: 4. This CDR3 has 17 residues. The germline CDR1 and CDR2 sequences are SGDLS and YYNGEE. Written as DNA, the CDR3 is TGTGCCAGCAGCGTCGGGACTAGCGGGAGAGGCACCGGGGAGCTGTTTTTT. Translating gives CASSVGTSGRGTGELFF.

CDR3 in amino acids: CSVEDRGRGGYTF. CDR3 DNA sequence: TGCAGCGTTGAAGATAGGGGTAGAGGTGGCTACACCTTC. The genes are TRBV29-1 and TRBJ1-2; D is possibly TRBD1 (5 bases). The V end was cut by 0 bases, the J end by 7 bases, with 12 bases between. This CDR3 contains 13 residues. The germline V gene has CDR1 SQVTM and CDR2 ANQGSEA.

The chain is built from TRBV9 and TRBJ2-1; 8 bases map to TRBD2. This CDR3 is 17 amino acids long. Trimming removed 2 bases from V and 7 bases from J; junction bases left unmatched: 14. In germline, CDR1 is SGDLS, CDR2 YYNGEE. CDR3 in DNA: TGTGCCAGCAGCGTTAACCTTAGACCCGCGGGGGGAAATGAGCAGTTCTTC. Protein: CASSVNLRPAGGNEQFF.

This clonotype was observed many times. This sequence joins TRBV2 and TRBJ2-2; 8 positions match TRBD2. There are 15 residues in the CDR3. J was trimmed by 5 bases and V by 4 bases; bases with no gene match: 6. The germline V gene encodes CDR1 SNHLY and CDR2 FYNNEI. The CDR3 coding sequence is TGTGCCAGCAGTGGGGTCGGGAGGGGAACCGGGGAGCTGTTTTTT. This gives the protein CASSGVGRGTGELFF.

The J gene is TRBJ2-7, the V gene TRBV2; tentatively, D is TRBD2 (7 bases). The CDR3 extends over 14 amino acids. From germline, CDR1 is SNHLY and CDR2 FYNNEI. V dropped 6 bases and J dropped 6 bases, with 18 bases sitting between them. CDR3 region: CASSLTGLGGEQYF. CDR3 nucleotides: TGTGCCAGCAGCTTAACTGGACTAGGGGGCGAGCAGTACTTC.

This clonotype was counted at least ten times. The chain joins TRBV7-9 to TRBJ2-1; 8 nucleotides agree with TRBD2. The CDR3 loop spans 15 amino acids. The junction had 9 bases not matched to a gene; V was cut back by 5 bases and J by 6 bases. CDR1 and CDR2 from the germline V gene are SEHNR and FQNEAQ (reference sequence). CDR3 amino acids: CASSAISGKVNEQFF. In DNA form, the CDR3 reads TGTGCCAGCAGCGCAATTAGCGGGAAGGTCAATGAGCAGTTCTTC.

This clonotype appeared many times. The chain uses TRBV3-1 and TRBJ2-3; possible D gene TRBD2, 6 bases. From germline, CDR1 is LGHDT and CDR2 YNNKEL (reference sequence). Trimming cost V 1 base and J 2 bases, with 13 bases left between them. The CDR3 contains 16 residues. CDR3 sequence: CASSQVVGRFTDTQYF. The CDR3 nucleotides read TGTGCCAGCAGCCAAGTGGTAGGGAGGTTCACAGATACGCAGTATTTT.

This clonotype was counted a few times. The rearrangement joins TRBV6-5 to TRBJ2-7; TRBD2 matches 15 bases. The V and J ends lost 0 bases and 3 bases, in that order; junction bases with no gene match: 12. Germline assignment: CDR1 MNHEY and CDR2 SVGAGI. The CDR3 has 20 amino acids. The CDR3 sequence: CASSYSLSGLAGGPGYEQYF. The CDR3, as DNA: TGTGCCAGCAGTTACTCCTTATCAGGACTAGCGGGAGGGCCGGGCTACGAGCAGTACTTC.

CDR3 in amino acids: CASSLTHTRLAGTAKNIQYF. The DNA of the CDR3 is TGTGCCAGCAGCTTAACGCACACAAGACTAGCGGGTACAGCCAAAAACATTCAGTACTTC. The chain uses TRBV11-2 and TRBJ2-4; 10 nucleotides align to TRBD2. Germline loops: CDR1 SGHAT, CDR2 FQNNGV. The trim removed 2 bases at V and 0 bases at J, leaving 13 bases unmatched. This CDR3 is built from 20 residues.

This clonotype was found many times. V and J are TRBV5-1 and TRBJ2-7; 7 nucleotides match TRBD1. Germline values: CDR1 SGHRS, CDR2 YFSETQ. CDR3 length equals 17 residues. The V segment lost 4 bases and the J segment 5 bases; nucleotides outside the gene matches: 18. This chain's CDR3 is CASSRDGRQTGQDEQYF. For the CDR3, the DNA is TGCGCCAGCAGCCGCGATGGCCGTCAGACAGGGCAGGACGAGCAGTACTTC. Full variable domain (missing parts from reference TRBV5-1 and TRBJ2-7): KAGVTQTPRYLIKTRGQQVTLSCSPISGHRSVSWYQQTPGQGLQFLFEYFSETQRNKGNFPGRFSGRQFSNSRSEMNVSTLELGDSALYLCASSRDGRQTGQDEQYFGPGTRLTVT.

This clonotype was counted many times. CDR3 sequence (DNA): TGTGCCAGCAGTTTTGGGACAGTCGACCTTAGCAATCAGCCCCAGCATTTT. It yields the protein CASSFGTVDLSNQPQHF. J is TRBJ1-5 and V is TRBV28; TRBD1 agrees at 7 bases. The trim removed 3 bases at V and 0 bases at J, leaving 8 bases unmatched. CDR1 and CDR2 from the germline V gene are MDHEN and SYDVKM. CDR3 length: 17 amino acids. Full variable domain (missing parts from reference TRBV28 and TRBJ1-5): DVKVTQSSRYLVKRTGEKVFLECVQDMDHENMFWYRQDPGLGLRLIYFSYDVKMKEKGDIPEGYSVSREKKERFSLILESASTNQTSMYLCASSFGTVDLSNQPQHFGDGTRLSIL.

This clonotype was found many times. The rearrangement uses TRBV28 and TRBJ2-7; D may be TRBD1 or TRBD2 (5 bases each). The CDR3 has 15 residues. The ends were cut back, 4 bases at V and 2 bases at J, with 15 bases in the middle. Per the germline V gene, CDR1 is MDHEN and CDR2 is SYDVKM. In DNA form, the CDR3 reads TGTGCCAGCAGTTACCGGGACGGAACCACCTACGAGCAGTACTTC. This gives the protein CASSYRDGTTYEQYF.

The table lists this clonotype with many counts. The V call is TRBV7-9, the J call TRBJ2-1, with 7 bases fitting TRBD2. There are 16 residues in the CDR3. V shed 5 bases, J shed 0 bases, and the junction held 7 bases outside the gene matches. CDR1 is SEHNR and CDR2 is FQNEAQ in the germline V gene (reference sequence). The CDR3 DNA reads TGTGCCAGCAGCCAACCGGGGACTATCTCCTACAATGAGCAGTTCTTC. Amino acid sequence: CASSQPGTISYNEQFF.

This clonotype has a count of ten or more. V gene TRBV7-9 combines with J gene TRBJ2-7; D unclear. The CDR3 covers 15 residues. Trimming pared 5 bases from V and 6 bases from J, leaving 20 bases between. Germline V CDR1 and CDR2: SEHNR, FQNEAQ (reference sequence). The CDR3 here is CASSPTRSGPSEQYF. CDR3 sequence (DNA): TGTGCCAGCAGCCCTACCCGGTCGGGCCCGAGCGAGCAGTACTTC.

This clonotype appeared a few times. V usage is TRBV7-8 and J usage is TRBJ2-1; 10 bases match TRBD2. With 3 bases clipped from V and 5 bases from J, the junction kept 10 bases outside the gene matches. The CDR3 loop spans 17 amino acids. Germline CDR1 reads SGHVS; CDR2 reads FQNEAQ. As DNA, the CDR3 is TGTGCCAGCAGCTTGCGTCTAGCGGGAGCTTGGAACAATGAGCAGTTCTTC. It specifies CASSLRLAGAWNNEQFF.

This chain joins TRBV4-3 and TRBJ2-7, with a tentative D call TRBD1 (5 bases). This CDR3 comprises 16 residues. Germline V gives CDR1 LGHNA, CDR2 YSLEER. V shed 1 base and J shed 2 bases, with 15 bases lying between them. The CDR3 region has the DNA TGCGCCAGCAGCCAAGTCTATGCAGGGAAGGCCTACGAGCAGTACTTC. This encodes CASSQVYAGKAYEQYF.

The J gene is TRBJ2-4, the V gene TRBV6-5; a weak D match, TRBD2 (5 bases). V was clipped by 2 bases and J by 6 bases, with 14 bases between them. CDR1 is MNHEY, CDR2 SVGAGI, per germline. The CDR3 spans 15 residues. The CDR3 sequence: CASSYRDEVGNIQYF. The CDR3 bases are TGTGCCAGCAGTTACCGGGATGAGGTCGGAAACATTCAGTACTTC.

V gene TRBV30 combines with J gene TRBJ2-1; D gene uncertain. The germline gives CDR1 GTSNPN, CDR2 SVGIG (reference sequence). The length of the CDR3 is 13 residues. Trimming stripped 4 bases from V and 3 bases from J, with 10 bases between. Here the CDR3 DNA reads TGTGCCTGGAACGATTACAGCTACAATGAGCAGTTCTTC. It is translated as CAWNDYSYNEQFF.

This clonotype was counted ten times or more. J is TRBJ2-7 and V is TRBV11-2; the D gene is possibly TRBD2 (6 bases). Germline-derived CDR1 and CDR2 are SGHAT and FQNNGV. The CDR3 consists of 15 residues. Trimming stripped 5 bases from V and 4 bases from J, with 18 bases between. CDR3 coding DNA: TGTGCCAGCAGCCGATCGGGGGTAGTAAGGTACGAGCAGTACTTC. Amino acids: CASSRSGVVRYEQYF.

This clonotype has ten or more counts. This rearrangement joins TRBV6-1 to TRBJ2-1, with TRBD2 as a possible D gene (6 bases). Trimming left V 5 bases short and J 7 bases short, with 12 bases between. CDR3 length: 13 residues. Germline lookup yields CDR1 MNHNS and CDR2 SASEGT. The CDR3 reads CASSQGGWNEQFF. The CDR3 region has the DNA TGTGCCAGCAGTCAAGGAGGGTGGAATGAGCAGTTCTTC.